A selection of T cell receptor beta chains follows, all from one sample in a study of blood T cell repertoires in COVID-19. TCRdb's copy holds only in-frame clones and misses some; the assay was immunoSEQ multiplex PCR. The sample lists around 160,000 clones, about 85% occurring once. Sequencing was carried out using peripheral blood. The receptors were sampled from a human donor in a cohort sampled during active COVID-19. CDR3s include the opening cysteine and the closing phenylalanine or tryptophan. The order of the fields is CDR3 protein, CDR3 DNA, D gene, V gene, J gene. A D gene is named only where the DNA matches it firmly.

CDR3: CASSSGRLGQNSYEQYF; DNA: TGTGCCAGTAGTAGTGGGAGGTTGGGACAGAACTCCTACGAGCAGTACTTC; D: NA; V: TRBV19; J: TRBJ2-7
CDR3: CASSLAFTSASGDTQYF; DNA: TGTGCCAGCAGCTTGGCCTTCACTAGCGCCTCGGGAGATACGCAGTATTTT; D: TRBD2; V: TRBV5-8; J: TRBJ2-3
CDR3: CASRSGSSYEQYF; DNA: TGCGCCAGCAGGTCAGGGTCATCCTACGAGCAGTACTTC; D: NA; V: TRBV5-1; J: TRBJ2-7
CDR3: CSASTWPGTDNEQFF; DNA: TGCAGTGCTAGTACTTGGCCGGGAACGGACAATGAGCAGTTCTTC; D: NA; V: TRBV20-1; J: TRBJ2-1
CDR3: CSGTGGERHNEQFF; DNA: TGCAGCGGGACAGGGGGCGAGCGCCACAATGAGCAGTTCTTC; D: TRBD1; V: TRBV29-1; J: TRBJ2-1
CDR3: CASSSTGGGEQYF; DNA: TGTGCCAGCAGTTCCACAGGGGGTGGCGAGCAGTACTTC; D: TRBD1; V: TRBV6-6; J: TRBJ2-7
CDR3: CASSPTQGGNEQFF; DNA: TGTGCCAGCAGCCCTACGCAGGGGGGCAATGAGCAGTTCTTC; D: NA; V: TRBV7-2; J: TRBJ2-1
CDR3: CASSLTGGNTEAFF; DNA: TGTGCCAGCAGCTTGACAGGAGGGAACACTGAAGCTTTCTTT; D: NA; V: TRBV7-8; J: TRBJ1-1
CDR3: CASSLITGPKETQYF; DNA: TGTGCCAGCTCACTAATAACAGGGCCTAAAGAGACCCAGTACTTC; D: NA; V: TRBV18; J: TRBJ2-5
CDR3: CATREDEKLFF; DNA: TGTGCCACCCGAGAGGATGAAAAACTGTTTTTT; D: NA; V: TRBV10-3; J: TRBJ1-4
CDR3: CAWSGVGRRNTIYF; DNA: TGTGCCTGGAGTGGGGTGGGCAGGAGAAACACCATATATTTT; D: NA; V: TRBV30; J: TRBJ1-3
CDR3: CASSLGGASLNTEAFF; DNA: TGCGCCAGCAGCTTGGGTGGGGCAAGCCTGAACACTGAAGCTTTCTTT; D: NA; V: TRBV5-1; J: TRBJ1-1
CDR3: CATSNGRIGEKLFF; DNA: TGTGCCACCTCCAACGGCAGGATTGGAGAAAAACTGTTTTTT; D: NA; V: TRBV19; J: TRBJ1-4
CDR3: CASSSDRANTEAFF; DNA: TGCGCCAGCAGCTCTGACAGGGCGAACACTGAAGCTTTCTTT; D: TRBD1; V: TRBV5-1; J: TRBJ1-1
CDR3: CASSSGQGPQETQYF; DNA: TGTGCCAGCAGCTCAGGACAGGGACCACAAGAGACCCAGTACTTC; D: TRBD1; V: TRBV7-2; J: TRBJ2-5
CDR3: CASSPRTSVSTDTQYF; DNA: TGTGCCAGCAGCCCCAGGACTAGCGTAAGCACAGATACGCAGTATTTT; D: TRBD2; V: TRBV7-2; J: TRBJ2-3
CDR3: CASSFPGQSTDTQYF; DNA: TGTGCCAGCAGCTTCCCGGGACAGAGCACAGATACGCAGTATTTT; D: TRBD1; V: TRBV5-4; J: TRBJ2-3
CDR3: CASSADPGQQETQYF; DNA: TGTGCCAGCAGCGCAGACCCGGGACAGCAAGAGACCCAGTACTTC; D: TRBD1; V: TRBV7-9; J: TRBJ2-5
CDR3: CAWSVRSWVSPRDIQYF; DNA: TGTGCCTGGAGTGTAAGGTCGTGGGTCTCCCCTCGGGACATTCAGTACTTC; D: NA; V: TRBV30; J: TRBJ2-4
CDR3: CASSQEGTNTDTQYF; DNA: TGCGCCAGCAGCCAAGAAGGGACAAACACAGATACGCAGTATTTT; D: NA; V: TRBV4-1; J: TRBJ2-3
CDR3: CASSTSGVRTGELFF; DNA: TGTGCCAGCAGCACTAGCGGGGTTAGAACCGGGGAGCTGTTTTTT; D: TRBD2; V: TRBV11-3; J: TRBJ2-2
CDR3: CASSWGDPVYNEQFF; DNA: TGTGCCAGCAGCTGGGGGGACCCGGTTTACAATGAGCAGTTCTTC; D: NA; V: TRBV5-6; J: TRBJ2-1
CDR3: CASAPLAGNYYEQYF; DNA: TGTGCCAGCGCGCCTCTAGCGGGGAACTACTACGAGCAGTACTTC; D: TRBD2; V: TRBV6-4; J: TRBJ2-7
CDR3: CASSLGQGGNTIYF; DNA: TGTGCCAGCAGCCTGGGACAGGGAGGAAACACCATATATTTT; D: TRBD1; V: TRBV3-1/TRBV3-2; J: TRBJ1-3
CDR3: CASSPQEGASYNSPLHF; DNA: TGTGCCAGCAGTCCTCAGGAGGGGGCCTCCTATAATTCACCCCTCCACTTT; D: TRBD1; V: TRBV6-6; J: TRBJ1-6